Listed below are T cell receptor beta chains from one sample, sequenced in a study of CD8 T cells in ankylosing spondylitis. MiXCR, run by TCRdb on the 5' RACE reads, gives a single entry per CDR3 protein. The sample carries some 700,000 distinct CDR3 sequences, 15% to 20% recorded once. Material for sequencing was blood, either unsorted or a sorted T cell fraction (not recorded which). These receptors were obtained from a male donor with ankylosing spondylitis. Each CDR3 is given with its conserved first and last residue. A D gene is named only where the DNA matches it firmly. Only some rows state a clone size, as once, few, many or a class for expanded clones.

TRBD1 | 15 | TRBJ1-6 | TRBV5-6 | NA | TGTGCCAGCAGCTCCCGACAGGGAGAGTGGTCACCCCTCCACTTT | CASSSRQGEWSPLHF
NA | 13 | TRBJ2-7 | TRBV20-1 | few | TGCAGTGTTCGAAGGGGGATCCTTGACGAGCAGTACTTC | CSVRRGILDEQYF
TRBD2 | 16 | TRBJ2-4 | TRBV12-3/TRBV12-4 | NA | TGTGCCAGCAGTTCAAGCGGGGGGGGATCCAAAAACATTCAGTACTTC | CASSSSGGGSKNIQYF
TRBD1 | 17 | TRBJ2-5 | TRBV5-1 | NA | TGCGCCAGCAGCTTGACTATCACAGGGGGCGGGCAAGAGACCCAGTACTTC | CASSLTITGGGQETQYF
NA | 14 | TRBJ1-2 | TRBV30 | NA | TGTGCCTGGAGTCTCCCGATGGCCCTACATGGCTACACCTTC | CAWSLPMALHGYTF
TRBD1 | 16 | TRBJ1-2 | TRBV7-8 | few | TGTGCCAGCAGCTTACGAGGACAGGCGAGTAACTATGGCTACACCTTC | CASSLRGQASNYGYTF
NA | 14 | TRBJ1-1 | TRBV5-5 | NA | TGTGCCAGCAGCTTGGGACTGGCCGACACTGAAGCTTTCTTT | CASSLGLADTEAFF
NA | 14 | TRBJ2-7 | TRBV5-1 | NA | TGCGCCAGCAGCTTGGGGGACGGCTACGTCGAGCAGTACTTC | CASSLGDGYVEQYF
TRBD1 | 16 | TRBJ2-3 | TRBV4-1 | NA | TGCGCCAGCAGCCAAGATCGAGGGGGCGCCCCAGATACGCAGTATTTT | CASSQDRGGAPDTQYF
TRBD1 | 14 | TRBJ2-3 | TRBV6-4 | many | TGTGCCAGCAGTGAGGGGACAGGGGCAGATACGCAGTATTTT | CASSEGTGADTQYF
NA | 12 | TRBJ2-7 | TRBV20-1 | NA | TGCAGTGCTGGGGGGAAGGGATACGAGCAGTACTTC | CSAGGKGYEQYF
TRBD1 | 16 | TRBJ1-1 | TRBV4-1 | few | TGCGCCAGCAGCCAAGATCGGGGACAGGGGTACACTGAAGCTTTCTTT | CASSQDRGQGYTEAFF
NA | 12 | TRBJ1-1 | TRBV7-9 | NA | TGTGCCAGCAGCTTGGGTTCGGGTGAAGCTTTCTTT | CASSLGSGEAFF
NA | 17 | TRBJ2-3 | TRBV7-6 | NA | TGTGCCAGCAGCTTAGCCATAGGCAGACCGCATCAGGGTACGCAGTATTTT | CASSLAIGRPHQGTQYF
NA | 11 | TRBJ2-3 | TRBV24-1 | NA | TGTGCCACCAGTGATTCAGATACGCAGTATTTT | CATSDSDTQYF
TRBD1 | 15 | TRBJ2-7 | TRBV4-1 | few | TGCGCCAGCAGCCAAGCCCAGGGACAGTCCTACGAGCAGTACTTC | CASSQAQGQSYEQYF
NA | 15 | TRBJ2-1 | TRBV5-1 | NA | TGCGCCAGCAGCTTGGTCGGGGAAACCTACAATGAGCAGTTCTTC | CASSLVGETYNEQFF
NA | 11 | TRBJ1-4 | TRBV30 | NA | TGTGCCTGGAGTGTAAATAATGCCCTGTTTTTT | CAWSVNNALFF
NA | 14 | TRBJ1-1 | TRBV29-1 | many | TGCAGCGTTTCCCCCTACGATATGAACACTGAAGCTTTCTTT | CSVSPYDMNTEAFF
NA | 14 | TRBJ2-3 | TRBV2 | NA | TGTGCCAGCAGGCCCACGGATACCTGGGATACGCAGTATTTT | CASRPTDTWDTQYF
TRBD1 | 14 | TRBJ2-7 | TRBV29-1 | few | TGCAGCGCTAAAGGACAGGAGAGCTCCTACGAGCAGTACTTC | CSAKGQESSYEQYF
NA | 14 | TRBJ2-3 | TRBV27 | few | TGTGCCAGCAGTGAAAGGACTTCACCAGATACGCAGTATTTT | CASSERTSPDTQYF
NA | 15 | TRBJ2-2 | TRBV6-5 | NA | TGTGCCAGCAGTTACGGGGTGGGTTACACCGGGGAGCTGTTTTTT | CASSYGVGYTGELFF
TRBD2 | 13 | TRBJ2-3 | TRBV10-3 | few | TGTGCCATCAGTGAAGTCGGGGGGTTTACGCAGTATTTT | CAISEVGGFTQYF